This T cell receptor (beta chain) was found in a study of OX40 agonist ivuxolimab in advanced cancers. Looking at the study overall: Of the participants, under 50% had some prior anti-PD-1, anti-PD-L1 or anti-CTLA-4 therapy, which was allowed.

Sequencing used immunoSEQ multiplex PCR; TCRdb keeps in-frame clones, though not all of them. The sample holds around 60,000 clones, nearly 95% seen once. Trimming cost V 4 bases and J 4 bases, with 22 bases left between them. The CDR3 runs to 17 residues. Germline V gene data show CDR1 as LNHDA and CDR2 as SQIVND (reference sequence). Study outcomes and limitations: CD8+ T cells averaged more expanded clones than CD4+. Also present in some nonresponders was a low level of normalized T-cell clonal expansion. Antigen specificity remained undetermined for the expanded peripheral T cells.

A note on this clone: Its target is not known.

V is TRBV19 and J is TRBJ2-5; D is undetermined. The receptor was isolated from an adult with an advanced solid tumor such as melanoma, head and neck, liver or kidney cancer. The sequencing here drew on CD4+ or CD8+ T cells sorted from blood, taken in a trial of the OX40 agonist ivuxolimab. The CDR3 region is CASSNRAYTPLAETQYF. Written as DNA, the CDR3 is TGTGCCAGTAGTAATCGGGCGTACACCCCCCTGGCAGAGACCCAGTACTTC.